This TCR beta chain was found in a study of blood T cell repertoires in COVID-19. Study information: Acute-phase and convalescent COVID-19 samples originated in the United States, Italy and Spain. The cDNA or gDNA used as material had been derived from T cells, B-cell-depleted T cells, or PBMCs.

In the study's own analysis: How many nucleated cells were present was estimated from reference gene primer amplification. Some clones are missing from TCRdb's copy, which holds only in-frame ones; the method was immunoSEQ multiplex PCR. V, J and clone size are taken as reported in that table, and D and trimming were inferred from the DNA itself. This sample carries about 290,000 clones, around 89% of them seen once, and the ten largest clones take roughly 4.8%. Material for sequencing was peripheral blood. The sequence was collected from a middle-aged man with acute or convalescent COVID-19.

The DNA of the CDR3 is TGTGCCAGCAGTGGGGCACCGGGGGTGGGAAGCAATCAGCCCCAGCATTTT. This translates into CASSGAPGVGSNQPQHF. The chain employs TRBV2 and TRBJ1-5; D possibly corresponds to TRBD1 (5 bases). V lost 4 bases and J lost 1, with 17 bases in between. This CDR3 has 17 amino acids. Germline V CDR1 and CDR2: SNHLY, FYNNEI.